The sequence of this T cell receptor beta chain was determined in a study of blood T cell repertoires in COVID-19. The overall study: The analysed material was cDNA or gDNA that came from T cells, B-cell-depleted T cells, or PBMCs.

The germline gives CDR1 SEHNR, CDR2 FQNEAQ (reference sequence). Between the trimmed V and J ends, which lost 5 bases and 0 bases, there was a span of 20 bases. The CDR3 spans 18 residues. Allocation to cohorts depended on clinical history reported by the participants. A COVID-19 case was met by exposed participants within 2 weeks before study entry. The data were produced by immunoSEQ multiplex PCR, yet TCRdb's version contains in-frame clones alone and is incomplete. Among roughly 400,000 clones listed, more than 70% were seen once. The receptor was derived from a woman between 18 and 29 years old who had been exposed to COVID-19. The sequenced sample was PBMCs or T cells enriched from blood (not recorded which). This chain uses TRBV7-9 with TRBJ1-3, with D possibly being TRBD1 (6 bases). Written as DNA, the CDR3 is TGTGCCAGCAGCGCAGACCCCGGACAGCCTCTCTCTGGAAACACCATATATTTT. Encoded protein: CASSADPGQPLSGNTIYF.